This TCR beta chain emerged from a study of T cell repertoires in cytomegalovirus infection. Study as a whole: Both recently identified HLA-C-restricted and well-studied HLA-B-restricted CMV epitopes were used in the study.

This clonotype has more than one count but fewer than ten. What it recognizes is unknown. Overall study results and limits: There were HLA-C-restricted CMV-specific TCR beta clonotypes dominating the ex vivo response. Carriers of CMV and the relevant HLA type were discriminated by public TCR beta frequency.

The CDR3 extends over 13 amino acids. Per germline, CDR1 SGHTA and CDR2 FQGNSA. The V end was cut by 5 bases, the J end by 5 bases, with 12 bases between. One entry per CDR3 protein results from TCRdb running MiXCR on the reads. This sample has roughly 920,000 distinct CDR3 sequences, with 31% found just once. Here the sequenced sample was cultured CD8+ T cells from PBMCs, taken from culture after CMV antigen stimulation. The sequence derives from a human donor in good health (CMV status not recorded). Some clones in this sample may be carry-over from other donors' samples. The chain combines TRBV7-2 with TRBJ2-5; D is uncertain. CDR3 nucleotide sequence: TGTGCCAGCAGCCCCAGTACTGTTGAGACCCAGTACTTC. As protein: CASSPSTVETQYF.